The clone carrying this T cell receptor beta chain has a handful of counts. Repertoires were generated with immunoSEQ multiplex PCR, while TCRdb's copy carries only in-frame clones and drops some. Among roughly 170,000 clones, 85% to 90% were seen once, and the ten largest hold around 5.1%. This sample was taken from a study of control samples from healthy donors and cancer patients. The specimen was blood. This TCR came from a woman aged 25-40 years in good health.

CDR3 protein: CASSLVGNGELFF. CDR3 DNA sequence: TGCGCCAGCAGCTTGGTGGGGAACGGGGAGCTGTTTTTT. The V and J genes are TRBV5-1 and TRBJ2-2; D remains unclear. Deletions cut 0 bases from V and 7 bases from J, with 7 bases between. The CDR3 contains 13 residues. Looked up from germline, CDR1 is SGHRS and CDR2 is YFSETQ.